These T cell receptor beta chains were read from a single sample in a study of T cells after yellow fever vaccination. From the 5' RACE reads, TCRdb called clonotypes with MiXCR, one entry per CDR3 protein. The data hold approximately 450,000 distinct CDR3 sequences, with 18% observed a single time. The starting material was PBMCs, obtained before the yellow fever booster vaccination. The receptors were gathered from a man aged 18 to 29 who received the YFV17D yellow fever vaccine. Both conserved end residues are part of each CDR3. Each record gives: clone size, D gene, V gene, J gene, CDR3 DNA, CDR3 protein. A D gene is named only where the DNA matches it firmly. Not all rows give a size; the values are once, few, many and, for expanded clones, a class.

>.|.|TRBV2|TRBJ1-5
TGTGCCAGCAGTGAGGACGGGACCGACTTATCCCCTCACAATCAGCCCCAGCATTTT
CASSEDGTDLSPHNQPQHF
>.|TRBD2|TRBV6-2/TRBV6-3|TRBJ2-5
TGTGCCAGCAGTTACTCGGAGACTAGCGGGGTTTTAGAGACCCAGTACTTC
CASSYSETSGVLETQYF
>few|TRBD1|TRBV7-2|TRBJ2-1
TGTGCCAGCAGTCCGCGCCCGGGACAGGGTAGTGAGCAGTTCTTC
CASSPRPGQGSEQFF
>few|TRBD2|TRBV10-2|TRBJ2-3
TGCGCCAGCAGCGGGGACTACTTCCAGTATTTT
CASSGDYFQYF
>.|.|TRBV29-1|TRBJ2-4
TGCAGCGCAGGCGCCGGGAGTGGAGTAGCCAAAAACATTCAGTACTTC
CSAGAGSGVAKNIQYF
>.|.|TRBV5-1|TRBJ1-2
TGCGCCAGCAGCTTGGCGGGGGACGCTTACACCTTC
CASSLAGDAYTF
>.|TRBD2|TRBV7-9|TRBJ2-7
TGTGCCTGCAGCCCTTATGACAGCGGGGCCTACGAGCAGTACTTC
CACSPYDSGAYEQYF
>few|TRBD2|TRBV11-2|TRBJ2-5
TGTGCCAGCATCCGCGGGAGCCAAGAGACCCAGTACTTC
CASIRGSQETQYF
>few|.|TRBV7-8|TRBJ1-2
TGTGCCAGCAGCTTAGAGGGGGACCTCTATGGCTACACCTTC
CASSLEGDLYGYTF
>.|.|TRBV27|TRBJ2-3
TGTGCCAGCAGTGCCCGGGACGGGGAGCAGTATTTT
CASSARDGEQYF
>few|TRBD2|TRBV7-2|TRBJ2-3
TGTGCCAGCAGCCCTAGCGGGGGTAGGGCAGATACGCAGTATTTT
CASSPSGGRADTQYF
>.|TRBD1|TRBV3-1|TRBJ1-6
TGTGCCAGCAGCCGAAGGACAGGGGAATGGAATTCACCCCTCCACTTT
CASSRRTGEWNSPLHF
>few|TRBD2|TRBV7-6|TRBJ2-1
TGTGCCAGCAGCGAAGGGACTAGCCCCATGGACCATGAGCAGTTCTTC
CASSEGTSPMDHEQFF
>.|.|TRBV6-6|TRBJ1-5
TGTGCCAGCAACGATTGGCTTACTCAGCCCCAGCATTTT
CASNDWLTQPQHF
>.|TRBD2|TRBV6-5|TRBJ2-5
TGTGCCAGCAGTTACCAGCCGGGAGGGGTCCAAGAGACCCAGTACTTC
CASSYQPGGVQETQYF
>few|.|TRBV7-3|TRBJ2-2
TGTGCCAGCAGCGCCCCAGGGAACGGGGAGCTGTTTTTT
CASSAPGNGELFF
>.|TRBD1|TRBV29-1|TRBJ2-7
TGCAGCGTCCCCGGGACAGGGAGCTCCTACGAGCAGTACTTC
CSVPGTGSSYEQYF
>many|.|TRBV6-5|TRBJ2-7
TGTGCCAGCAGTTACGCTGGTCAGGGGGGCTCCTACGAGCAGTACTTC
CASSYAGQGGSYEQYF
>few|.|TRBV10-3|TRBJ1-2
TGTGCCTCGGGGGAGAACCTTAACTATGGCTACACCTTC
CASGENLNYGYTF
>.|.|TRBV11-1|TRBJ1-6
TGTGCCAGCAGCTTCGCACAGGGAAATTCACCCCTCCACTTT
CASSFAQGNSPLHF
>many|TRBD1|TRBV12-3/TRBV12-4|TRBJ1-2
TGTGCCAGCAGTTCCCGACAGGGTCACTATGGCTACACCTTC
CASSSRQGHYGYTF
>.|.|TRBV4-1|TRBJ1-5
TGCGCCAGCAGCCAAGCGGGGGTCAATCAGCCCCAGCATTTT
CASSQAGVNQPQHF
>few|TRBD2|TRBV3-1|TRBJ2-1
TGTGCCAGCAGCCGGCGACTAGCGGGGGACAATGAGCAGTTCTTC
CASSRRLAGDNEQFF
>.|.|TRBV5-5|TRBJ2-1
TGTGCCAGCAGCTTGGCGGGGTACAACCGCGATGAGCAGTTCTTC
CASSLAGYNRDEQFF
>.|TRBD2|TRBV5-1|TRBJ2-3
TGCGCCAGCAGCTTGGCTAGCGGGGGAAAACCTAGCACAGATACGCAGTATTTT
CASSLASGGKPSTDTQYF
>few|.|TRBV10-3|TRBJ2-7
TGTGCCATCAGTGAGGCTCAGGGAGAGTCCTACGAGCAGTACTTC
CAISEAQGESYEQYF
>.|.|TRBV24-1|TRBJ1-2
TGTGCCACCAGTGACCCGGGGGGGTATGGCTACACCTTC
CATSDPGGYGYTF
>few|TRBD2|TRBV4-2|TRBJ2-2
TGTGCCAGCAATACGGAGACTAGCGAAACCGGGGAGCTGTTTTTT
CASNTETSETGELFF
>.|.|TRBV11-2|TRBJ1-1
TGTGCCAGCAGCCCCCGCCTGGGGAGAGTGAACACTGAAGCTTTCTTT
CASSPRLGRVNTEAFF
>.|.|TRBV6-5|TRBJ2-2
TGTGCCAGCAGTTACCGGGCGGGGAACACCGGGGAGCTGTTTTTT
CASSYRAGNTGELFF
>.|.|TRBV18|TRBJ1-2
TGTGCCAGCTCAATTGCCGGGGCCGCCCCCTATGGCTACACCTTC
CASSIAGAAPYGYTF
>few|TRBD1|TRBV28|TRBJ2-3
TGTGCCAGCAGTTTACGCCGGGACAGGAGAACAGATACGCAGTATTTT
CASSLRRDRRTDTQYF
>.|.|TRBV6-6|TRBJ1-5
TGTGCCAGCAGTCAAGGACAGCGCTCTGGTCAGCCCCAGCATTTT
CASSQGQRSGQPQHF
>.|TRBD2|TRBV18|TRBJ2-1
TGTGCCAGCTCACGGCTCAGCGGGGGTTACAATGAGCAGTTCTTC
CASSRLSGGYNEQFF
>few|.|TRBV4-2|TRBJ1-1
TGTGCCAGCAGCCAAGATAGGCAACATACCCCTGAAGCTTTCTTT
CASSQDRQHTPEAFF
>.|.|TRBV5-4|TRBJ1-4
TGTGCCAGCAGCTTGGCAGGGGCCAATGAAAAACTGTTTTTT
CASSLAGANEKLFF
>many|.|TRBV20-1|TRBJ2-2
TGCAGTGCTAGGCTCGTGGGGCCCACCGGGGAGCTGTTTTTT
CSARLVGPTGELFF